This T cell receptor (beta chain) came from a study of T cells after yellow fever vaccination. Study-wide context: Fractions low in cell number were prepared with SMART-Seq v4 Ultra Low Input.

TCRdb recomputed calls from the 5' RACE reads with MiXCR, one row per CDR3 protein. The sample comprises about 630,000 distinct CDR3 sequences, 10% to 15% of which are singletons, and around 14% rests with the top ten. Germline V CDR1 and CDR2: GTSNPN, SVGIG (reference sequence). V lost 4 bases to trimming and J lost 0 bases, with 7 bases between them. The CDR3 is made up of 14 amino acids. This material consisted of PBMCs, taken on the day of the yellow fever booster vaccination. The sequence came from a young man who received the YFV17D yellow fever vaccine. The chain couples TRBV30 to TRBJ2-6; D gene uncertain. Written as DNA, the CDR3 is TGTGCCTGGACAGTGGGCTCTGGGGCCAACGTCCTGACTTTC. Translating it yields CAWTVGSGANVLTF.